The rows below give T cell receptor beta chains drawn from one sample of a study of blood T cell repertoires in COVID-19. Assay used: immunoSEQ multiplex PCR; TCRdb lists only in-frame clones, some missing. Among about 220,000 clones, 88% were seen once, and the ten largest hold roughly 2.7%. The sample taken for sequencing was PBMCs or T cells enriched from blood (not recorded which). These receptor sequences come from a woman in her twenties or thirties who had recovered from COVID-19. Each CDR3 is given with its conserved first and last residue. The order of the fields is clone size, V gene, D gene, J gene, CDR3 DNA, CDR3 protein. D genes are given only for firm matches. Size tells how often a clone was seen (once, few, many) or the class of an expanded clone, and some rows leave it out.

>.|TRBV6-2/TRBV6-3|.|TRBJ2-7
TGTGCCAGCAGTGTACAGGGCTACGAGCAGTACTTC
CASSVQGYEQYF
>.|TRBV10-3|.|TRBJ1-1
TGTGCCATCAGTGAGTCGGCAGGTGATGACACTGAAGCTTTCTTT
CAISESAGDDTEAFF
>.|TRBV5-1|.|TRBJ1-2
TGCGCCAGCAGCACCCGAACACAGGGCAGGGGCAACTATGGCTACACCTTC
CASSTRTQGRGNYGYTF
>.|TRBV11-3|TRBD2|TRBJ2-1
TGTGCCAGCAGCCTCCGGGTAGCGGGGGGGCTATGGTACAATGAGCAGTTCTTC
CASSLRVAGGLWYNEQFF
>.|TRBV11-3|.|TRBJ1-2
TGTGCCAGCAGCCCGACGGGACTGTCCTATGGCTACACCTTC
CASSPTGLSYGYTF
>.|TRBV7-2|.|TRBJ2-3
TGTGCCAGCAGCTTAGTTTCGGGGGGCCCCACAGATACGCAGTATTTT
CASSLVSGGPTDTQYF
>.|TRBV11-2|.|TRBJ2-1
TGTGCCAGCAGCTCGGACAGATACAATGAGCAGTTCTTC
CASSSDRYNEQFF
>.|TRBV11-2|.|TRBJ1-6
TGTGCCAGCAGCCTATACAGGGTCTCCTATAATTCACCCCTCCACTTT
CASSLYRVSYNSPLHF
>.|TRBV19|.|TRBJ2-3
TGTGCCAGTAGTCAGGGTGTGAGAGATACGCAGTATTTT
CASSQGVRDTQYF
>.|TRBV6-2/TRBV6-3|TRBD2|TRBJ2-1
TGTGCCAGCAGTTACCTGGGACTAGCGGGAGGTAATGAGCAGTTCTTC
CASSYLGLAGGNEQFF
>once|TRBV27|TRBD1|TRBJ1-2
TGTGCCAGCAGGGGACCGGGACAGGGGCTTGGCTACACCTTC
CASRGPGQGLGYTF
>.|TRBV4-3|.|TRBJ1-2
TGCGCCAGCAGCCAAGATCGGGGGGCGGTTCGAGGCTACACCTTC
CASSQDRGAVRGYTF
>.|TRBV18|TRBD2|TRBJ2-3
TGTGCCAGCTCACCACGACTAGCCGATACGCAGTATTTT
CASSPRLADTQYF
>.|TRBV10-3|.|TRBJ2-1
TGTGCCATCAGTGATCAGGGCTCCTACAATGAGCAGTTCTTC
CAISDQGSYNEQFF
>.|TRBV5-1|TRBD1|TRBJ1-1
TGCGCCAGCAGCCCCGGGACAGCTCTCACTGAAGCTTTCTTT
CASSPGTALTEAFF
>.|TRBV6-6|TRBD1|TRBJ1-2
TGTGCCAGCAGTTTGTGGGACAGGGCTGGCTACACCTTC
CASSLWDRAGYTF
>.|TRBV19|TRBD1|TRBJ2-6
TGTGCCAGTAGTCCCACAGGGGGCTTTGGGGCCAACGTCCTGACTTTC
CASSPTGGFGANVLTF
>.|TRBV7-3|.|TRBJ2-2
TGTGCCAGCAGCTTAGGGGGCCTCTACACCGGGGAGCTGTTTTTT
CASSLGGLYTGELFF
>few|TRBV2|.|TRBJ1-1
TGTGCCAGCAGTGAATGGGAGGCCTCGGCTTTCTTT
CASSEWEASAFF
>.|TRBV6-6|.|TRBJ1-6
TGTGCCAGCAGCCTCAACAGGGTCAACTCACCCCTCCACTTT
CASSLNRVNSPLHF
>.|TRBV12-5|TRBD1|TRBJ1-2
TGTGCTAGTGGTTCCCCCGAGACAGGGGACTATGGCTACACCTTC
CASGSPETGDYGYTF
>.|TRBV6-5|TRBD1|TRBJ1-2
TGTGCCAGCAGCCGCGACAGGGAAGTGCATGGCTACACCTTC
CASSRDREVHGYTF
>.|TRBV7-8|TRBD2|TRBJ2-3
TGTGCCAGCAGCTTTGGGGGGGGAGGCACAGATACGCAGTATTTT
CASSFGGGGTDTQYF
>.|TRBV3-1/TRBV3-2|.|TRBJ2-7
TGTGCCAGCAGCCAAGCTCCCAGTATCTACGAGCAGTACTTC
CASSQAPSIYEQYF
>.|TRBV15|.|TRBJ2-5
TGTGCCACCAGCACCTTTGGTCGGGAGACCCAGTACTTC
CATSTFGRETQYF
>once|TRBV7-9|TRBD1|TRBJ2-3
TGTGCCAGCAGCCTGCCGATAGGGGACAGGGAGGGACGCACAGATACGCAGTATTTT
CASSLPIGDREGRTDTQYF
>.|TRBV4-3|TRBD1|TRBJ1-3
TGCGCCAGCAGCCAAGGTGGCAGGGGGATCGGAAACACCATATATTTT
CASSQGGRGIGNTIYF
>.|TRBV2|TRBD2|TRBJ2-3
TGTGCCAACAGACTAGCGAGGAGTGCAGATACGCAGTATTTT
CANRLARSADTQYF
>.|TRBV7-6|TRBD2|TRBJ2-3
TGTGCCAGCAGCTTAGAATCCCCTGCTAGCGGGGGTTCGACTAGCACAGATACGCAGTATTTT
CASSLESPASGGSTSTDTQYF
>.|TRBV4-1|TRBD2|TRBJ2-4
TGCGCCAGCAGCCGACTAGCGGTAGCCAAAAACATTCAGTACTTC
CASSRLAVAKNIQYF
>.|TRBV9|.|TRBJ1-6
TGTGCCAGCAGCGTAGCCTCGGGGGGGGATAATTCACCCCTCCACTTT
CASSVASGGDNSPLHF
>once|TRBV2|.|TRBJ1-2
TGTGCCAGCAGATTGACGGAGAAGTATGGCTACACCTTC
CASRLTEKYGYTF